These 20 T cell receptor beta chains were sequenced from one sample in a study of T cells in Graves' hyperthyroidism and ophthalmopathy. There were TCR beta CDR3 regions amplified from RNA transcripts. An initial round of RT-PCR targeting the TCR CDR3 relied on the HTBI primer set. A single record per CDR3 protein comes from TCRdb applying MiXCR to the multiplex PCR reads. This sample has roughly 700,000 distinct CDR3 sequences, with approximately 15% found just once. Sequenced material: blood. These receptors came from a young woman with Graves' hyperthyroidism.

This clonotype showed up many times. This rearrangement joins TRBV3-1 to TRBJ2-2; no clear D. Trimming took off 1 base at V and 4 bases at J, with 10 bases between the two ends. Per germline, CDR1 LGHDT and CDR2 YNNKEL (reference sequence). The CDR3 loop spans 15 amino acids. The CDR3 region has the DNA TGTGCCAGCAGCCAAGGGGCCGTACTCACCGGGGAGCTGTTTTTT. This translates into CASSQGAVLTGELFF.

This rearrangement joins TRBV7-3 to TRBJ2-7; TRBD2 aligns across 10 bases. The CDR3 has 15 amino acids. V dropped 4 bases and J dropped 7; count of bases not matched to a gene: 10. The V gene's germline CDR1 is SGHTA and CDR2 FQGTGA. The chain's CDR3 is CASSSPSGGSGEQYF. The CDR3 nucleotides are TGTGCCAGCAGCTCGCCTAGCGGGGGAAGCGGTGAGCAGTACTTC.

This clonotype was seen many times. The gene calls are TRBV29-1 and TRBJ1-1; D call uncertain. This CDR3 contains 14 residues. Per germline, CDR1 SQVTM and CDR2 ANQGSEA. V was clipped by 2 bases and J by 2 bases, with 12 bases between them. The CDR3 reads CSVEYGRRNTEAFF. CDR3 nucleotide sequence: TGCAGCGTTGAATATGGTAGGCGAAACACTGAAGCTTTCTTT. Full variable domain (missing parts from reference TRBV29-1 and TRBJ1-1): SAVISQKPSRDICQRGTSLTIQCQVDSQVTMMFWYRQQPGQSLTLIATANQGSEATYESGFVIDKFPISRPNLTFSTLTVSNMSPEDSSIYLCSVEYGRRNTEAFFGQGTRLTVV.

This clonotype appeared a few times. J is TRBJ1-1 and V is TRBV20-1; 9 bases map to TRBD1. Germline V gene data show CDR1 as DFQATT and CDR2 as SNEGSKA (reference sequence). J gave up 4 bases and V 3 bases, and 6 bases lay outside the gene matches. The CDR3 has 14 amino acids. The CDR3 nucleotides are TGCAGTGCTAGCTACAGGGGGCTGGTCACTGAAGCTTTCTTT. It translates to CSASYRGLVTEAFF.

The chain carries TRBV2 and TRBJ2-2, with D possibly being TRBD1 (6 bases). Germline lookup yields CDR1 SNHLY and CDR2 FYNNEI. The CDR3 is 14 residues long. Trimming stripped 8 bases from V and 1 base from J, with 11 bases between. The DNA of the CDR3 is TGTGCCAGCCTCAGCAGGGGGAACACCGGGGAGCTGTTTTTT. Its translation is CASLSRGNTGELFF.

This chain joins TRBV28 and TRBJ2-2, with D possibly being TRBD2 (5 bases). Trimming left V 6 bases short and J 6 bases short, with 20 bases between. The CDR3 is made up of 16 amino acids. Germline values: CDR1 MDHEN, CDR2 SYDVKM. The CDR3 sequence: CASSLFPRGNAGELFF. CDR3 bases: TGTGCCAGCAGCCTGTTCCCTCGGGGAAACGCCGGGGAGCTGTTTTTT.

This clonotype was picked up many times. V usage is TRBV28 and J usage is TRBJ2-6, with D tentatively TRBD1 (5 bases). The CDR3 has 14 residues. V lost 6 bases and J 2 bases, leaving 8 bases between the germline ends. From germline, CDR1 is MDHEN and CDR2 SYDVKM. The CDR3 nucleotides read TGTGCCAGCAGGACAGCACCTGGGGCCAACGTCCTGACTTTC. Amino acids: CASRTAPGANVLTF.

The V gene is TRBV14, the J gene TRBJ1-1; unclear D gene. CDR3 size: 16 residues. Trimming cost V 5 bases and J 1 base, with 17 bases left between them. Germline CDR1 is SGHDN and CDR2 is FVKESK. CDR3 nucleotides: TGTGCCAGCAGCAGCGCTAATTTTAACGGGAACACTGAAGCTTTCTTT. It yields the protein CASSSANFNGNTEAFF.

This clonotype was recorded at least ten times. The CDR3 DNA sequence: TGTGCCTGGAGTGTACTCGTGGGAGGGACCGATGAGCAGTTCTTC. This sequence encodes CAWSVLVGGTDEQFF. J is TRBJ2-1 and V is TRBV30; 7 positions match TRBD2. Germline V lookup: CDR1 GTSNPN, CDR2 SVGIG (reference sequence). CDR3 length: 15 amino acids. After removal of 0 bases from V and 8 bases from J, the junction contained 10 bases not matched to a gene.

This clonotype showed up many times. The chain carries TRBV7-2 and TRBJ1-1; D perhaps matches TRBD1 (5 bases). This CDR3 is built from 15 residues. Germline CDR1 is SGHTA and CDR2 is FQGNSA. V shed 3 bases and J shed 1 base, with 12 bases lying between them. DNA for the CDR3: TGTGCCAGCAGCTTTTTGGAGGGGAGGAACACTGAAGCTTTCTTT. This codes for CASSFLEGRNTEAFF.

This clonotype was observed a few times. The CDR3 coding sequence is TGTGCCTGTTGGGACAGCTCCAAAGGGGGTGGCAATCAGCCCCAGCATTTT. This gives the protein CACWDSSKGGGNQPQHF. This chain uses TRBV19 with TRBJ1-5; 7 bases map to TRBD1. V was clipped by 11 bases and J by 2 bases; unmatched bases: 18. CDR1 and CDR2 from the germline V gene are LNHDA and SQIVND (reference sequence). This CDR3 is 17 amino acids long.

This clonotype was detected many times. This rearrangement joins TRBV28 to TRBJ2-1, with D perhaps TRBD2 (5 bases). The germline V gene encodes CDR1 MDHEN and CDR2 SYDVKM. This CDR3 has 11 amino acids. With 3 bases removed from V and 10 bases from J, the gap between germline ends came to 7 bases. The DNA of the CDR3 is TGTGCCAGCAGTTTCGACTACGAGCAGTTCTTC. Its protein product is CASSFDYEQFF.

This clonotype has a count of ten or more. The chain links TRBV20-1 to TRBJ2-4, with D maybe TRBD1 (6 bases). Germline CDR1 DFQATT, CDR2 SNEGSKA (reference sequence). V lost 6 bases and J 1 base, leaving 16 bases between the germline ends. This CDR3 has 15 residues. The CDR3: CSAQRGNLAKNIQYF. The CDR3 DNA sequence: TGCAGTGCCCAGAGGGGGAATCTGGCCAAAAACATTCAGTACTTC.

The CDR3: CASQGPSPLHF. The CDR3 DNA is TGTGCCAGCCAAGGACCTTCACCCCTCCACTTT. V is TRBV27 and J is TRBJ1-6, with D hard to call. V lost 8 bases to trimming and J lost 9 bases, with 8 bases between them. The CDR3 runs 11 residues. Germline CDR1 MNHEY, CDR2 SMNVEV (reference sequence).

This clonotype was detected a few times. J is TRBJ2-1 and V is TRBV6-1, with 7 bases that match TRBD2. The CDR3 spans 13 residues. The germline gives CDR1 MNHNS, CDR2 SASEGT. Here the CDR3 DNA reads TGTGCTAGCCGGGCTAGCGGAAACAATGAGCAGTTCTTC. It translates to CASRASGNNEQFF.

About this clonotype itself: This may arise from a read error, as a much more abundant clone is one base away. This chain uses TRBV7-2 with TRBJ2-7; perhaps TRBD2 as D (7 bases). Germline loops: CDR1 SGHTA, CDR2 FQGNSA. The CDR3 is made up of 15 amino acids. Here the CDR3 DNA reads TGTGCCGGCAGCCCACAAGGGGGAGGGCTTAGCGAGCAGTACTTC. Translation gives CAGSPQGGGLSEQYF.

This clonotype has just a few counts. The rearrangement joins TRBV11-2 to TRBJ2-5, with 9 bases fitting TRBD1. This CDR3 is built from 15 residues. Trimming took 4 bases from V and 3 from J; bases not matched to a gene: 6. Germline V lookup: CDR1 SGHAT, CDR2 FQNNGV. The CDR3 region has the DNA TGTGCCAGCAGCTATCCCGGGACAGGGAAAGAGACCCAGTACTTC. Translation gives CASSYPGTGKETQYF.

This chain joins TRBV7-2 and TRBJ2-7; maybe TRBD2 (5 bases). Germline loops: CDR1 SGHTA, CDR2 FQGNSA. The CDR3 is 15 amino acids. V was pared by 0 bases and J by 3 bases, with 12 bases between. The CDR3 protein is CASSLARTVNYEQYF. Written as DNA, the CDR3 is TGTGCCAGCAGCTTAGCACGGACTGTAAACTACGAGCAGTACTTC.

This clonotype was counted between two and nine times. The chain combines TRBV20-1 with TRBJ2-2, with 9 bases identical to TRBD2. V was clipped by 3 bases and J by 5 bases; unmatched bases: 4. The CDR3 has 14 residues. From germline, CDR1 is DFQATT and CDR2 SNEGSKA (reference sequence). The CDR3 is CSASSLAGTGELFF. The CDR3 DNA follows: TGCAGTGCTAGTTCACTAGCGGGTACCGGGGAGCTGTTTTTT.

The table lists this clonotype with a few counts. This chain connects TRBV12-3 or TRBV12-4 to TRBJ2-5, with TRBD1 matching 9 bases. V was pared by 5 bases and J by 5 bases, with 6 bases of the junction left unmatched. This CDR3 has 14 residues. CDR3 sequence: CASSRTGEWETQYF. The DNA for the CDR3 is TGTGCCAGCAGTCGGACAGGGGAGTGGGAGACCCAGTACTTC.